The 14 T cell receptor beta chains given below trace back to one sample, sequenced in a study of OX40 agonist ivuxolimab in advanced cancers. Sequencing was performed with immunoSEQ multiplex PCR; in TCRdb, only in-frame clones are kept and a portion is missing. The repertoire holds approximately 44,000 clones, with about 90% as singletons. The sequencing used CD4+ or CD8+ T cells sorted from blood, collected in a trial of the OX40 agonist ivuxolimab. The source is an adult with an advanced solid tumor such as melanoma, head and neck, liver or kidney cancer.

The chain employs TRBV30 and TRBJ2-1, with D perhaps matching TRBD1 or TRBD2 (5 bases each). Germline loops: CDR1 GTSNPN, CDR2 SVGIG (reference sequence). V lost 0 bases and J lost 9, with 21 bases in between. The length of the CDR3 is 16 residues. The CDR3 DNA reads TGTGCCTGGAGTGTAAGAGGAGTCTGGGCTGGGGGTGAGCAGTTCTTC. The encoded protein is CAWSVRGVWAGGEQFF.

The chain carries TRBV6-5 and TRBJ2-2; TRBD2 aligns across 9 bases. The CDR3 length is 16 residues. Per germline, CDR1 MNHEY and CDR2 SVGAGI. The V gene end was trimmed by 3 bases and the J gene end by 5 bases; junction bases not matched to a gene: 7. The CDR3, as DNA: TGTGCCAGCAGTTATTCCCTCAGCGGGGGGACCGGGGAGCTGTTTTTT. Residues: CASSYSLSGGTGELFF.

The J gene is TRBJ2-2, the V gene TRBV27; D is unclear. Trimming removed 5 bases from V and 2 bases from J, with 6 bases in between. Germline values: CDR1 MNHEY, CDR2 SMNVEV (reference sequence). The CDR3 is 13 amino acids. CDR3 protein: CASSPINTGELFF. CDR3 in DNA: TGTGCCAGCAGTCCTATTAACACCGGGGAGCTGTTTTTT.

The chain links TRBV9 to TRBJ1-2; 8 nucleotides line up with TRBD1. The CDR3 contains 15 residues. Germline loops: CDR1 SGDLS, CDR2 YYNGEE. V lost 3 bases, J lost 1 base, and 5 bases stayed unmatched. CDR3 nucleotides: TGTGCCAGCAGCGACGGACAGGGTCATAACTATGGCTACACCTTC. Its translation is CASSDGQGHNYGYTF.

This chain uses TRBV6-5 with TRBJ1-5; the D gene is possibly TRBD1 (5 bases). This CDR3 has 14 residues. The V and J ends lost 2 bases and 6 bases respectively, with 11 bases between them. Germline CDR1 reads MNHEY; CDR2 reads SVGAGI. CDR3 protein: CASSYERGTQPQHF. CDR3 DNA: TGTGCCAGCAGTTACGAAAGGGGCACTCAGCCCCAGCATTTT.

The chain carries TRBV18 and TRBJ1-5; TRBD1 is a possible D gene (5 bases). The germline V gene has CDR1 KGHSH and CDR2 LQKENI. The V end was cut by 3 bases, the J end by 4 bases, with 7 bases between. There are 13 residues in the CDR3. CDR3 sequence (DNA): TGTGCCAGCTCACCGGGGGGGAATCAGCCCCAGCATTTT. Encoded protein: CASSPGGNQPQHF.

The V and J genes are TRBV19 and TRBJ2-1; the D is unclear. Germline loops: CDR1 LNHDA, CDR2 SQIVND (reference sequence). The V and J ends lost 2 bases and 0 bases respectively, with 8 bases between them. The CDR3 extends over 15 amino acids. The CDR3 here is CASSIRGTSYNEQFF. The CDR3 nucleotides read TGTGCCAGTAGTATACGAGGTACCTCCTACAATGAGCAGTTCTTC.

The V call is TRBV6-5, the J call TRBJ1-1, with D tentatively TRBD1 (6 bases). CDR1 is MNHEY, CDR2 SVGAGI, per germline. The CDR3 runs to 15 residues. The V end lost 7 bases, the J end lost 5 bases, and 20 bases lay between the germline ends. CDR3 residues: CASNQDRPAETEAFF. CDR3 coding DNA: TGTGCCAGCAATCAGGACAGACCTGCTGAGACTGAAGCTTTCTTT.

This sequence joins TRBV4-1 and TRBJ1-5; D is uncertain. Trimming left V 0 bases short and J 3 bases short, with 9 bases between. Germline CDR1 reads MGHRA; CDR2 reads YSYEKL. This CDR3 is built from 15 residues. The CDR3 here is CASSQETGSNQPQHF. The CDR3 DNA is TGCGCCAGCAGCCAAGAAACGGGGTCCAATCAGCCCCAGCATTTT.

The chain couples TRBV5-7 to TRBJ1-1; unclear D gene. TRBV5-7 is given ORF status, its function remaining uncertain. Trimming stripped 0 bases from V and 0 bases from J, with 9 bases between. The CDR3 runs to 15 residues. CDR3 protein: CASSLGPGMNTEAFF. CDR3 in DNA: TGTGCCAGCAGCTTGGGTCCGGGAATGAACACTGAAGCTTTCTTT.

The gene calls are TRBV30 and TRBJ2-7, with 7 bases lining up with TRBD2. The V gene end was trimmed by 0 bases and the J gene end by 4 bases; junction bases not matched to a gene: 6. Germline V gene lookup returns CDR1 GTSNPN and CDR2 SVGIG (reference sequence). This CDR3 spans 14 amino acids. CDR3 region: CAWSVPGGKYEQYF. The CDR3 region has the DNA TGTGCCTGGAGTGTACCGGGGGGAAAGTACGAGCAGTACTTC.

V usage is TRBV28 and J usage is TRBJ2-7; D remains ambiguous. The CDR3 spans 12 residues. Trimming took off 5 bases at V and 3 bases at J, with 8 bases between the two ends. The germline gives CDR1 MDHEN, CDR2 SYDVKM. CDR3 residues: CASSADGYEQYF. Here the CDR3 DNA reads TGTGCCAGCAGTGCAGACGGCTACGAGCAGTACTTC.

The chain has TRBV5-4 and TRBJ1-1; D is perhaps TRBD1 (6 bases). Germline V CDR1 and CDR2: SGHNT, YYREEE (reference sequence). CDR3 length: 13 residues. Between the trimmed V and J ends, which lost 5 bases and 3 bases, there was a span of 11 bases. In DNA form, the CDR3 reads TGTGCCAGCAGTACACAGGGTGACACTGAAGCTTTCTTT. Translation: CASSTQGDTEAFF.

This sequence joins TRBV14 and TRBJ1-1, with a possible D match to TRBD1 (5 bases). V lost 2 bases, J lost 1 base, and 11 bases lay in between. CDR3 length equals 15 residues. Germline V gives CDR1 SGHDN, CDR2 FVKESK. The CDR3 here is CASSQYPGQNTEAFF. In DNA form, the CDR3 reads TGTGCCAGCAGCCAATATCCAGGGCAGAACACTGAAGCTTTCTTT.